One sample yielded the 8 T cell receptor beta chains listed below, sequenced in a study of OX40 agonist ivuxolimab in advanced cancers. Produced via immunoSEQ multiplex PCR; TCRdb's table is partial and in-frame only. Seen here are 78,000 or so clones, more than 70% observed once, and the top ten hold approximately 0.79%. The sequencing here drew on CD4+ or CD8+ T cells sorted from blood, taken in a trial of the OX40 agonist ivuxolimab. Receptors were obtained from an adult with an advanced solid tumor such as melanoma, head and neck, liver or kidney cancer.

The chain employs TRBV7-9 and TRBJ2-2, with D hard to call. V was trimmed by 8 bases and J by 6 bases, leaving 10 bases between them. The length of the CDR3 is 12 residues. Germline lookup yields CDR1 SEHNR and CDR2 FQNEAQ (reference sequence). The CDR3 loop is CASRQTSGELFF. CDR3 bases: TGTGCCAGCCGGCAAACCTCCGGGGAGCTGTTTTTT. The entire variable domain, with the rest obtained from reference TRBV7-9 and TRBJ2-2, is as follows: DTGVSQNPRHKITKRGQNVTFRCDPISEHNRLYWYRQTLGQGPEFLTYFQNEAQLEKSRLLSDRFSAERPKGSFSTLEIQRTEQGDSAMYLCASRQTSGELFFGEGSRLTVL.

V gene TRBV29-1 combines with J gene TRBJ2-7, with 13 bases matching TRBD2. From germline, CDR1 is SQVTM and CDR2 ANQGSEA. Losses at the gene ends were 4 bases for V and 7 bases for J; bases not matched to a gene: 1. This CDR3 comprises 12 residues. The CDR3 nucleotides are TGCAGCGTTGGACTAGCGGGAGGAGAGCAGTACTTC. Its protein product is CSVGLAGGEQYF.

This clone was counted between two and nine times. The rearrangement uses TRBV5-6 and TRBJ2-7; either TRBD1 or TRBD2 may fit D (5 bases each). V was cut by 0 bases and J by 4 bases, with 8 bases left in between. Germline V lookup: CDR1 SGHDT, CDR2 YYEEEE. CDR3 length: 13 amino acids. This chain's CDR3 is CASSLGDGYEQYF. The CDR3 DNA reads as TGTGCCAGCAGCTTGGGGGACGGATACGAGCAGTACTTC.

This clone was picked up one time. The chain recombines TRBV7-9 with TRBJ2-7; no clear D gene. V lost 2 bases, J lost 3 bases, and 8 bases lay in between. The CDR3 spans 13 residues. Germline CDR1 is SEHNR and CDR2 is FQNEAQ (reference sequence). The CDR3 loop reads CASSLIPFYEQYF. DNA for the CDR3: TGTGCCAGCAGCTTAATCCCGTTCTACGAGCAGTACTTC.

The CDR3 nucleotides read TGTGCTCATCAGCCCATGGGGTCCACTGAAGCTTTCTTT. Amino acids: CAHQPMGSTEAFF. V and J are TRBV6-1 and TRBJ1-1; D not resolved. The CDR3 consists of 13 residues. Germline CDR1 reads MNHNS; CDR2 reads SASEGT.

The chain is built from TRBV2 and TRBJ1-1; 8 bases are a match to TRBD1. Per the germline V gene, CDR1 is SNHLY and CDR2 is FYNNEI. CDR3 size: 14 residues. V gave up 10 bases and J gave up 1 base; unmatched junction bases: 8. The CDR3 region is CATLGQGSNTEAFF. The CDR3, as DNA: TGTGCCACCCTTGGACAGGGATCGAACACTGAAGCTTTCTTT.

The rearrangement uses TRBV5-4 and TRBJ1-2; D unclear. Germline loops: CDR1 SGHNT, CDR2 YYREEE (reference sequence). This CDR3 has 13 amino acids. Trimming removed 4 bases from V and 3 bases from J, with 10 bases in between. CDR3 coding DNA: TGTGCCAGCAGCGGCCGGGGTTACTATGGCTACACCTTC. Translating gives CASSGRGYYGYTF.

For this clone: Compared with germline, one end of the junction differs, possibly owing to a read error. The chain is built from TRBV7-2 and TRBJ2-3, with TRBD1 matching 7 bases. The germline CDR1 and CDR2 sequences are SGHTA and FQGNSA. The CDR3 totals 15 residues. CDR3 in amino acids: CAGSPNHRGADTQYF. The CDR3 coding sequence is TGTGCCGGCAGCCCAAACCACAGGGGCGCAGATACGCAGTATTTT.